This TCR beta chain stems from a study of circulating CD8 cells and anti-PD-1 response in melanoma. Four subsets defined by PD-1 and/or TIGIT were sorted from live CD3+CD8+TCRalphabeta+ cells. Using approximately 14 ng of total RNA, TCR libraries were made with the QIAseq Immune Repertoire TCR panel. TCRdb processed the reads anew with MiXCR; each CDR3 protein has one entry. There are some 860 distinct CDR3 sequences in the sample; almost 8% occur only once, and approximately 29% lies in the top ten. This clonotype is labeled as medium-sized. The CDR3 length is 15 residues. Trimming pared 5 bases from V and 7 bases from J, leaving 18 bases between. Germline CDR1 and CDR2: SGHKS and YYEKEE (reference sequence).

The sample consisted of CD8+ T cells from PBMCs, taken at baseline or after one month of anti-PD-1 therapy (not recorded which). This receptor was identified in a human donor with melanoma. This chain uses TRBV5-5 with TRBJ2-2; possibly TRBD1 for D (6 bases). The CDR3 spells CASRLQGGSNGELFF. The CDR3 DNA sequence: TGTGCCAGCAGGCTGCAAGGGGGTAGTAACGGGGAGCTGTTTTTT.